The 21 T cell receptor beta chains below all came from one sample that was sequenced in a study of cytomegalovirus exposure and HLA in healthy donors. Primers for the PCR totalled 60 Vbeta and 13 Jbeta. Clones were sequenced by immunoSEQ multiplex PCR, and TCRdb holds only the in-frame ones, with some missing. The table records approximately 150,000 clones, approximately 72% of them present only once. Source material: PBMCs. The receptors come from a human donor in good health.

The gene calls are TRBV27 and TRBJ1-5; TRBD1 agrees at 9 bases. Germline trimming cut 4 bases from V and 4 bases from J; bases unmatched to any gene: 8. The germline V gene has CDR1 MNHEY and CDR2 SMNVEV (reference sequence). This CDR3 is built from 16 residues. The CDR3 loop is CASSSQGANWNQPQHF. Here the CDR3 DNA reads TGTGCCAGCAGTTCACAGGGGGCAAATTGGAATCAGCCCCAGCATTTT.

The genes are TRBV9 and TRBJ2-3, with 15 bases fitting TRBD2. The CDR3 has 21 amino acids. Germline V CDR1 and CDR2: SGDLS, YYNGEE. The V segment lost 0 bases and the J segment 0 bases; nucleotides outside the gene matches: 11. CDR3 residues: CASSVVGGGLAGGLSTDTQYF. CDR3 DNA sequence: TGTGCCAGCAGCGTAGTCGGAGGGGGACTAGCGGGGGGCCTTAGCACAGATACGCAGTATTTT.

The V call is TRBV5-8, the J call TRBJ2-1; 12 nucleotides match TRBD1. Per germline, CDR1 SGHTS and CDR2 YDEGEE. This CDR3 spans 15 amino acids. V was pared by 4 bases and J by 7 bases, with 6 bases of the junction left unmatched. In DNA, the CDR3 is TGTGCCAGCAGCGCGGGACAGGGGGCGTATAATGAGCAGTTCTTC. It translates to CASSAGQGAYNEQFF.

J is TRBJ2-1 and V is TRBV28, with a tentative D call TRBD2 (6 bases). The germline CDR1 and CDR2 sequences are MDHEN and SYDVKM. V lost 8 bases and J 4 bases, leaving 12 bases between the germline ends. This CDR3 region has 13 residues. In DNA form, the CDR3 reads TGTGCCAGCGGGGGGAACCCTTACAATGAGCAGTTCTTC. Its translation is CASGGNPYNEQFF.

This clone was observed a handful of times. The rearrangement uses TRBV5-1 and TRBJ2-7; D gene unclear. The CDR3 totals 14 residues. The germline gives CDR1 SGHRS, CDR2 YFSETQ. V gave up 3 bases and J gave up 0 bases, with 10 bases separating them. The CDR3 sequence: CASSSGGFSYEQYF. The CDR3, as DNA: TGCGCCAGCAGCTCCGGCGGTTTCTCCTACGAGCAGTACTTC.

This clone has more than one count but fewer than ten. The chain has TRBV5-1 and TRBJ2-7; perhaps TRBD1 as D (6 bases). Germline V lookup: CDR1 SGHRS, CDR2 YFSETQ. V lost 1 base and J 4 bases, leaving 24 bases between the germline ends. The CDR3 consists of 18 residues. CDR3 coding DNA: TGCGCCAGCAGCTTGCCTCATGTATTACAGGGATATCATTACGAGCAGTACTTC. Amino acid sequence: CASSLPHVLQGYHYEQYF.

The V and J genes are TRBV6-5 and TRBJ1-1; TRBD1 might be the D (5 bases). Germline V CDR1 and CDR2: MNHEY, SVGAGI. V was shortened by 7 bases and J by 0 bases, with 9 bases between the two germline ends. This CDR3 is built from 13 residues. This CDR3 reads CASTRVMNTEAFF. As DNA, the CDR3 is TGTGCCAGCACCAGGGTGATGAACACTGAAGCTTTCTTT.

This clone appeared once. The rearrangement links TRBV19 to TRBJ2-7, with D maybe TRBD2 (6 bases). The germline V gene has CDR1 LNHDA and CDR2 SQIVND (reference sequence). The CDR3 loop spans 15 amino acids. V dropped 3 bases and J dropped 0 bases, with 12 bases sitting between them. CDR3 nucleotide sequence: TGTGCCAGTAGTATGGCCGGAGGGACCTCCTACGAGCAGTACTTC. It specifies CASSMAGGTSYEQYF.

The rearrangement uses TRBV7-2 and TRBJ2-3; D is ambiguous. This CDR3 region has 15 residues. V lost 2 bases and J 3 bases, leaving 12 bases between the germline ends. CDR1 is SGHTA, CDR2 FQGNSA, per germline. In DNA, the CDR3 is TGTGCCAGCAGCTTATTAGCCTTCCTAACAGATACGCAGTATTTT. This encodes CASSLLAFLTDTQYF.

The chain carries TRBV29-1 and TRBJ2-5; TRBD1 matches 7 bases. Germline lookup yields CDR1 SQVTM and CDR2 ANQGSEA. The CDR3 runs 14 residues. The junction had 3 bases not matched to a gene; V was cut back by 2 bases and J by 0 bases. The CDR3 DNA reads TGCAGCGTTGAAAGGGGACAGAACCAAGAGACCCAGTACTTC. Protein: CSVERGQNQETQYF.

This clone was detected a few times. This sequence joins TRBV18 and TRBJ1-6; D might be TRBD1 (6 bases). Germline-derived CDR1 and CDR2 are KGHSH and LQKENI. V was clipped by 2 bases and J by 5 bases, with 10 bases between them. The CDR3 contains 15 residues. This CDR3 reads CASSPSAGDNSPLHF. The CDR3 DNA is TGTGCCAGCTCACCAAGTGCAGGGGATAATTCACCCCTCCACTTT.

V and J are TRBV11-3 and TRBJ2-3; 10 nucleotides match TRBD2. The CDR3 spans 14 residues. Germline V CDR1 and CDR2: SGHNT, YENEEA. J lost 1 base, V lost 5 bases, and 0 bases had no gene match. Written as DNA, the CDR3 is TGTGCCAGCAGCCTAGCGGGGGGCACAGATACGCAGTATTTT. This gives the protein CASSLAGGTDTQYF.

This clone was detected only a few times. The V gene is TRBV7-9, the J gene TRBJ1-2, with D tentatively TRBD1 (6 bases). The CDR3 has 15 residues. V lost 5 bases to trimming and J lost 2 bases, with 15 bases between them. From germline, CDR1 is SEHNR and CDR2 FQNEAQ (reference sequence). The CDR3 bases are TGTGCCAGCAGCGTTTCGGGACACCCAAACTATGGCTACACCTTC. It translates to CASSVSGHPNYGYTF. Supplemented by reference TRBV7-9 and TRBJ1-2, the full variable domain reads DTGVSQNPRHKITKRGQNVTFRCDPISEHNRLYWYRQTLGQGPEFLTYFQNEAQLEKSRLLSDRFSAERPKGSFSTLEIQRTEQGDSAMYLCASSVSGHPNYGYTFGSGTRLTVV.

This clone was found once. The chain couples TRBV4-1 to TRBJ2-2; unclear D gene. V was clipped by 6 bases and J by 6 bases, with 11 bases between them. Looked up from germline, CDR1 is MGHRA and CDR2 is YSYEKL. The CDR3 is 13 amino acids. The DNA of the CDR3 is TGCGCCAGCAGTCCCTTAAGCGCCGGGGAGCTGTTTTTT. Its translation: CASSPLSAGELFF.

This rearrangement joins TRBV7-2 to TRBJ1-6, with D hard to call. Trimming took 5 bases from V and 8 from J, leaving 16 bases between them. Germline V lookup: CDR1 SGHTA, CDR2 FQGNSA. There are 15 residues in the CDR3. For the CDR3, the DNA is TGTGCCAGCAGCCTCCCGCAAACACGTGATTCACCCCTCCACTTT. It translates to CASSLPQTRDSPLHF.

Details on this clone: Other DNA sequences within the sample encode an identical CDR3. The rearrangement links TRBV6-6 to TRBJ2-3; D gene unclear. Trimming left V 10 bases short and J 3 bases short, with 17 bases between. The CDR3 runs to 14 residues. Germline CDR1 and CDR2: MNHNY and SVGAGI (reference sequence). The DNA of the CDR3 is TGTGCCACCTCCCCGGTCTTCGGGACAGATACGCAGTATTTT. Translation: CATSPVFGTDTQYF.

The V gene is TRBV12-5, the J gene TRBJ2-2; D possibly corresponds to TRBD2 (5 bases). The ends were cut back, 5 bases at V and 9 bases at J, with 13 bases in the middle. This CDR3 spans 13 amino acids. CDR1 and CDR2 from the germline V gene are LGHNT and FRNRAP. The CDR3 DNA follows: TGTGCTAGTGGTGCCGGGGTCCCCCGGGAGCTGTTTTTT. As protein: CASGAGVPRELFF.

This sequence joins TRBV9 and TRBJ2-2; 8 bases fit TRBD2. V lost 0 bases, J lost 5 bases, and 6 bases stayed unmatched. There are 16 residues in the CDR3. CDR1 is SGDLS, CDR2 YYNGEE, per germline. The CDR3 here is CASSVVRGGGTGELFF. CDR3 nucleotide sequence: TGTGCCAGCAGCGTAGTACGGGGGGGCGGTACCGGGGAGCTGTTTTTT. Together with reference TRBV9 and TRBJ2-2, the CDR3 gives the full variable domain: DSGVTQTPKHLITATGQRVTLRCSPRSGDLSVYWYQQSLDQGLQFLIQYYNGEERAKGNILERFSAQQFPDLHSELNLSSLELGDSALYFCASSVVRGGGTGELFFGEGSRLTVL.

V is TRBV23-1 and J is TRBJ2-2; D is perhaps TRBD1 (6 bases). TRBV23-1 belongs to the ORF category, with a function that is uncertain. Trimming removed 1 base from V and 3 bases from J, with 15 bases in between. The CDR3 totals 17 residues. The CDR3, as DNA: TGCGCCAGCAGTCAATACCCAGGGGCGGTGGACACCGGGGAGCTGTTTTTT. Translation: CASSQYPGAVDTGELFF.

This clone has just a few counts. The chain couples TRBV6-6 to TRBJ1-4; 9 bases line up with TRBD1. V was clipped by 4 bases and J by 8 bases; unmatched bases: 8. The CDR3 runs to 15 residues. Germline lookup yields CDR1 MNHNY and CDR2 SVGAGI (reference sequence). CDR3 in DNA: TGTGCCAGCAGTTCCCCGGGACAGGGTGGCGAAAAACTGTTTTTT. It specifies CASSSPGQGGEKLFF.

The chain is built from TRBV27 and TRBJ2-1, with 14 bases that match TRBD2. The germline V gene has CDR1 MNHEY and CDR2 SMNVEV (reference sequence). The CDR3 extends over 18 amino acids. V was pared by 1 base and J by 2 bases, with 4 bases of the junction left unmatched. The CDR3 spells CASSLLGLAGATYNEQFF. DNA for the CDR3: TGTGCCAGCAGTTTATTGGGACTAGCGGGGGCGACCTACAATGAGCAGTTCTTC.